A single TCR beta chain is shown here with its context. The sample holds a few counts of this clone. Its antigen is unknown. No quality values exist for individual bases; no much larger clone is one base distant. The sample originates from a study of blood T cell repertoires in COVID-19 (TCRdb year 2020). Regarding the study in general: The collaborator samples originated in the United States, Italy and Spain and spanned the acute and convalescent phases of COVID-19. The prospective study material was composed of cDNA or gDNA derived from T cells, B-cell-depleted T cells, or PBMCs. Subjects who had been exposed to COVID-19, were actively infected with it, or had recovered from it provided the deeply sampled blood TCRbeta repertoires that made up the dataset. Nearly every sample came with metadata listing a de-identified subject ID, COVID-19 status, age in years and sex. The repertoires were made available in a free public database intended to serve as a resource for research on the immune response to SARS-CoV-2. Where available, HLA class I and class II types were taken from metadata supplied by the sample provider and were not determined by assay-based typing. Samples were obtained from the ongoing ImmuneRACE study (first 160 participants) and from some 1,300 subjects provided by 6 global collaborators. The full study reports these points: Clinical and demographic metadata were provided uncurated, with the amount varying by source and participant.

In Seattle, one collaborating source enrolled patients while the infection was active and tracked those patients longitudinally over the course of disease. Each collaborating institution followed its own protocols to collect whole blood in K2EDTA tubes. For TCRbeta analysis, collaborators shipped samples in one of three forms: frozen whole blood, isolated PBMCs, or DNA extracted from either of those sample types. The immunoSEQ Assay, a bias-controlled multiplex PCR, was used to amplify TCRbeta CDR3 regions from genomic DNA. The original methods were these. The number of nucleated cells in each sample was estimated by amplification of reference gene primers within the assay. To quantify the absolute abundance of each unique TCRbeta CDR3 rearrangement, sequence reads were collapsed and filtered. For each sample, productive Simpson clonality was calculated by taking the square root of Simpson's diversity index across productive rearrangements. Not all clones reach the TCRdb copy of this immuneACCESS table, which keeps in-frame sequences only. Checked studies attribute under half of the gap to unresolved V genes and leave the rest unexplained. The V and J calls and clone size were taken over from that table, and D and trimming were inferred from the DNA. This sample has some 370,000 clones in its table, and 80% to 90% of those were observed once. The ten largest clones add up to 10% of the sample.

The sequenced material came from peripheral blood. The TCR originated in a woman in her thirties with COVID-19, enrolled during active disease.

The sequenced DNA: TGTGCCAGCTCACCATCCAGGGTGGTAGGGGCCAACGTCCTGACTTTC. The encoded protein is CASSPSRVVGANVLTF. Recombination joined TRBV18 with TRBJ2-6, with TRBD1 as a weak D call on 5 bases. From the cysteine through the phenylalanine, the CDR3 covers 16 amino acids. Only the CDR3 DNA stays, 48 bases, in frame from base 1. The germline V gene supplies CDR1 KGHSH and CDR2 LQKENI. V drops 2 bases and J drops 4 bases, leaving 12 bases in between.